These 14 T cell receptor beta chains were all obtained from the same sample, sequenced in a study of blood T cells in healthy people across ages. The authors ran a second PCR of about 6 to 11 cycles using a sample-barcoded 5' primer and a J-beta primer mix. TCRdb passed the 5' RACE reads through MiXCR, listing each CDR3 protein once. The sample lists roughly 860,000 distinct CDR3 sequences; roughly 60% were seen once. Sequenced input: blood. All receptors derive from a man in his thirties or forties in good health.

This chain joins TRBV27 and TRBJ2-3; D possibly corresponds to TRBD2 (5 bases). The V gene's germline CDR1 is MNHEY and CDR2 SMNVEV (reference sequence). Trimming pared 7 bases from V and 0 bases from J, leaving 14 bases between. The CDR3 spans 15 residues. CDR3 sequence: CASTGSLPSTDTQYF. CDR3 sequence (DNA): TGTGCCAGCACGGGGAGCCTCCCTAGCACAGATACGCAGTATTTT.

CDR3 nucleotide sequence: TGCAGCGTCCCGACTAGGGGCCCCACTGGGGCCAACGTCCTGACTTTC. This sequence encodes CSVPTRGPTGANVLTF. The chain has TRBV29-1 and TRBJ2-6, with D possibly TRBD2 on 6 matching bases. The CDR3 has 16 residues. Germline CDR1 SQVTM, CDR2 ANQGSEA. Trimming removed 6 bases at V and 2 bases at J, with 17 bases between.

The chain employs TRBV28 and TRBJ1-2; D is ambiguous. This CDR3 has 15 residues. V lost 5 bases and J lost 1, with 14 bases in between. The germline V gene encodes CDR1 MDHEN and CDR2 SYDVKM. The chain's CDR3 is CASSNPGVLNYGYTF. DNA for the CDR3: TGTGCCAGCAGTAACCCCGGGGTTCTTAACTATGGCTACACCTTC.

This clonotype was seen a few times. The chain couples TRBV7-7 to TRBJ2-1, with 7 bases lining up with TRBD2. The junction had 4 bases not matched to a gene; V was cut back by 5 bases and J by 6 bases. This CDR3 is 13 amino acids long. CDR1 SSHAT and CDR2 FNYEAQ come from the germline V gene (reference sequence). The CDR3 here is CASSPWGGNEQFF. The CDR3 DNA reads as TGTGCCAGCAGCCCTTGGGGGGGCAATGAGCAGTTCTTC.

The chain joins TRBV6-5 to TRBJ2-3; no reliable D call. This CDR3 region has 14 residues. CDR1 and CDR2 from the germline V gene are MNHEY and SVGAGI. V lost 2 bases and J 6 bases, leaving 12 bases between the germline ends. The CDR3 coding sequence is TGTGCCAGCAGTTACGGGCTACCCTCGGATACGCAGTATTTT. Residues: CASSYGLPSDTQYF.

The rearrangement uses TRBV7-2 and TRBJ2-4; D remains ambiguous. The DNA matches TRBJ2-7 better at its end, which makes the J call doubtful. Germline V gene lookup returns CDR1 SGHTA and CDR2 FQGNSA. This CDR3 spans 13 amino acids. The CDR3 loop reads CASSLLLVDEQYF. As DNA, the CDR3 is TGTGCCAGCAGCTTATTACTCGTCGACGAGCAGTACTTC.

This rearrangement joins TRBV7-2 to TRBJ2-3; D is perhaps TRBD1 or TRBD2 (5 bases each). The CDR3 length is 13 residues. Deletions cut 4 bases from V and 4 bases from J, with 9 bases between. Germline V lookup: CDR1 SGHTA, CDR2 FQGNSA. CDR3: CASSSREPDTQYF. CDR3 coding DNA: TGTGCCAGCAGCTCCAGGGAGCCAGATACGCAGTATTTT.

The J gene is TRBJ1-4, the V gene TRBV9; 7 positions agree with TRBD1. J was trimmed by 7 bases and V by 4 bases; bases with no gene match: 13. In germline, CDR1 is SGDLS, CDR2 YYNGEE. This CDR3 comprises 16 residues. CDR3 in DNA: TGTGCCAGCAGCCCCCCCTCACAGGGGTTAGGTGAAAAACTGTTTTTT. This gives the protein CASSPPSQGLGEKLFF.

The V call is TRBV7-3, the J call TRBJ2-3; 7 bases match TRBD2. CDR3 length equals 16 residues. The ends lost 2 bases at V and 1 base at J; junction bases unmatched: 6. Germline V gene sequence: CDR1 SGHTA, CDR2 FQGTGA. DNA of the CDR3: TGTGCCAGCAGCTTATTGGGGGGGGATGGCACAGATACGCAGTATTTT. It encodes CASSLLGGDGTDTQYF.

The chain links TRBV12-3 or TRBV12-4 to TRBJ2-3; 8 nucleotides line up with TRBD2. The CDR3 is made up of 16 amino acids. Trimming cost V 3 bases and J 2 bases; bases outside gene matches: 7. The CDR3 bases are TGTGCCAGCAGTTTCGTGGCGGGGGGTACCACAGATACGCAGTATTTT. It encodes CASSFVAGGTTDTQYF.

The chain carries TRBV4-2 and TRBJ1-2; 7 nucleotides agree with TRBD1. J gave up 3 bases and V 4 bases, and 5 bases lay outside the gene matches. CDR3 length: 14 amino acids. The germline V gene has CDR1 LGHNA and CDR2 YNFKEQ. The CDR3 DNA is TGTGCCAGCAGCCTCCCGACAGGGCACTATGGCTACACCTTC. Protein: CASSLPTGHYGYTF.

V usage is TRBV9 and J usage is TRBJ2-5; D gene ambiguous. V was pared by 0 bases and J by 2 bases, with 8 bases between. Looked up from germline, CDR1 is SGDLS and CDR2 is YYNGEE. The CDR3 is 14 amino acids. This chain's CDR3 is CASSVGQLQETQYF. CDR3 nucleotides: TGTGCCAGCAGCGTAGGGCAACTTCAAGAGACCCAGTACTTC. Complete variable domain (other parts from reference TRBV9 and TRBJ2-5): DSGVTQTPKHLITATGQRVTLRCSPRSGDLSVYWYQQSLDQGLQFLIQYYNGEERAKGNILERFSAQQFPDLHSELNLSSLELGDSALYFCASSVGQLQETQYFGPGTRLLVL.

This clonotype was seen a handful of times. The V gene is TRBV28, the J gene TRBJ2-7; 7 nucleotides agree with TRBD2. Germline assignment: CDR1 MDHEN and CDR2 SYDVKM. This CDR3 has 14 residues. After removal of 2 bases from V and 3 bases from J, the junction contained 4 bases not matched to a gene. CDR3 amino acids: CASSLAGELYEQYF. The CDR3 nucleotides are TGTGCCAGCAGTTTAGCGGGGGAGCTCTACGAGCAGTACTTC.

CDR3 sequence reads: CASRLPGRLYF. CDR3 DNA: TGTGCCAGCAGACTCCCGGGACGGCTGTACTTC. The rearrangement links TRBV6-2 or TRBV6-3 to TRBJ2-7; possibly TRBD1 or TRBD2 for D (5 bases each). Trimming took off 6 bases at V and 12 bases at J, with 15 bases between the two ends. This CDR3 has 11 residues. Germline CDR1 and CDR2: MNHEY and SVGEGT.